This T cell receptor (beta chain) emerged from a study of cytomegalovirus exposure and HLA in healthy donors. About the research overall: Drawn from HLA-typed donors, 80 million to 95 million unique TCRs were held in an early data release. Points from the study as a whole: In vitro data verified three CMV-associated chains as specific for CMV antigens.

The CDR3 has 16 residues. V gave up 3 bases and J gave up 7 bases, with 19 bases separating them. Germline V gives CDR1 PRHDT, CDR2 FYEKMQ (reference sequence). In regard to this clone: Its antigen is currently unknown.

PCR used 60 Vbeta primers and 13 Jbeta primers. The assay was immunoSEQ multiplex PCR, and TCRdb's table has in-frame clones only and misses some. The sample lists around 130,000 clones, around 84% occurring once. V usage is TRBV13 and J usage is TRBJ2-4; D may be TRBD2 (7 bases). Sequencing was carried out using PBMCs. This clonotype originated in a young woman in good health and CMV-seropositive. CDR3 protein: CASSLGGGGLLNIQYF. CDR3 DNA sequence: TGTGCCAGCAGCTTGGGAGGGGGGGGGCTATTGAACATTCAGTACTTC. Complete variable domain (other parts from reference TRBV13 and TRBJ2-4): AAGVIQSPRHLIKEKRETATLKCYPIPRHDTVYWYQQGPGQDPQFLISFYEKMQSDKGSIPDRFSAQQFSDYHSELNMSSLELGDSALYFCASSLGGGGLLNIQYFGAGTRLSVL.